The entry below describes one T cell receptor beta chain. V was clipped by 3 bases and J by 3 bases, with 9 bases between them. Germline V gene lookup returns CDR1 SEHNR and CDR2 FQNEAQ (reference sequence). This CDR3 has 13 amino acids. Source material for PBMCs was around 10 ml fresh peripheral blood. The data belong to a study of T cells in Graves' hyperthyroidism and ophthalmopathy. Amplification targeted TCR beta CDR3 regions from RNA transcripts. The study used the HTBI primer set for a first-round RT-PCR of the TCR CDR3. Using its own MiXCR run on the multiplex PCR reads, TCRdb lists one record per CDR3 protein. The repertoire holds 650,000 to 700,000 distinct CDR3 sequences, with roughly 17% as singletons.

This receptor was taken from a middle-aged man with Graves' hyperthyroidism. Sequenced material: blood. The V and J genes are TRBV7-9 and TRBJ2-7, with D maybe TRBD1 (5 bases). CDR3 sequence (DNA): TGTGCCAGCAGCTTGACAGCCCACTACGAGCAGTACTTC. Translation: CASSLTAHYEQYF.